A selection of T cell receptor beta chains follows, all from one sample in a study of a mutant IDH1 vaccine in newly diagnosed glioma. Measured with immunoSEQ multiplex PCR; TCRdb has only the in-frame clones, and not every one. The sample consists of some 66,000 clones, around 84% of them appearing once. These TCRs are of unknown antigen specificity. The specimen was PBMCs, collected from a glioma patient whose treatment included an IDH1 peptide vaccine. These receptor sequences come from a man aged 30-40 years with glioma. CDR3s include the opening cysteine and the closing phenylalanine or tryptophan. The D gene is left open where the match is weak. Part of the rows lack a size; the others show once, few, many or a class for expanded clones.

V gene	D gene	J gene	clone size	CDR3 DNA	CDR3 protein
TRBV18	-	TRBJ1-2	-	TGTGCCAGCTCACCCCAGGGGTTCGGGGAAGGCTACACCTTC	CASSPQGFGEGYTF
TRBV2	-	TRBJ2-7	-	TGTGCCAGCAGGGAGTCAACGTCCTACGAGCAGTACTTC	CASRESTSYEQYF
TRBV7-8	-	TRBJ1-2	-	TGTGCCAGCAGCCACGGAGTAGCTAACTATGGCTACACCTTC	CASSHGVANYGYTF
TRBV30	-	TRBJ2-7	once	TGTGCCTGGGGGGGAAGTGGGGTCCACGAGCAGTACTTC	CAWGGSGVHEQYF
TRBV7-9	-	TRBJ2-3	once	TGTGCCAGCAGCGATAGTTGGGGCACAGATACGCAGTATTTT	CASSDSWGTDTQYF
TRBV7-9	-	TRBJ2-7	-	TGTGCCAGCAGCTTAGGTGGGCCCCTCCTCGAGCAGTACTTC	CASSLGGPLLEQYF
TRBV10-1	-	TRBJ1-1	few	TGCGCCAGCAGTGATAGGGGTGGAAACACTGAAGCTTTCTTT	CASSDRGGNTEAFF
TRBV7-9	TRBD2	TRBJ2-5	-	TGTGCCAGCAGCTTAGACGGGGGGAGCCAAGAGACCCAGTACTTC	CASSLDGGSQETQYF
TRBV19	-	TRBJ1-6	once	TGTGCCAGTAGTATTGAGCACAATCGGAACTCCTATAATTCACCCCTCCACTTT	CASSIEHNRNSYNSPLHF
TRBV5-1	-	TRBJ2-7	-	TGCGCCAGCAGGCGAGGGGGGACCGCCTACGAGCAGTACTTC	CASRRGGTAYEQYF
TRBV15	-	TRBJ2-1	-	TGTGCCACCACCGTCGACGGGAGCTCCTACAATGAGCAGTTCTTC	CATTVDGSSYNEQFF
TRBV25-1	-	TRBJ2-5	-	TGTGCCAGCAGCCCTGAACAAGAGACCCAGTACTTC	CASSPEQETQYF
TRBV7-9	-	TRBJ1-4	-	TGTGCCAGCAGCAACACGGGCGAGAAACTGTTTTTT	CASSNTGEKLFF
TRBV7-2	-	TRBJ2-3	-	TGTGCCAGCAGCTTACAGGTCTCGGGCTACTACACAGATACGCAGTATTTT	CASSLQVSGYYTDTQYF
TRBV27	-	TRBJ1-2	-	TGTGCCAGCAGTTTAATTTATGGGAAGGGATACTATGGCTACACCTTC	CASSLIYGKGYYGYTF
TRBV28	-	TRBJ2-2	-	TGTGCCAGCGGGGCCCTTTACGGACAGTCAATCGGGGAGCTGTTTTTT	CASGALYGQSIGELFF
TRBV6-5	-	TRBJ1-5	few	TGTGCCAGCAGGGCGCAGGGGAGCAATCAGCCCCAGCATTTT	CASRAQGSNQPQHF
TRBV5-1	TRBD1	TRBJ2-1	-	TGCGCCAGCAGCGAAGGGACAGGGGGTCCTAATGAGCAGTTCTTC	CASSEGTGGPNEQFF
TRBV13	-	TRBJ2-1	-	TGTGCCAGCAGCTTAGTGGGCCCGAACAATGAGCAGTTCTTC	CASSLVGPNNEQFF
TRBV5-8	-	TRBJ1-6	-	TGTGCCAGCAGCTTGGGACAGATAAGCTCCTATAATTCACCCCTCCACTTT	CASSLGQISSYNSPLHF
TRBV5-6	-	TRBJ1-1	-	TGTGCCAGCAGCTTGAGCAGGAACACTGAAGCTTTCTTT	CASSLSRNTEAFF
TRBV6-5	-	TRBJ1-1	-	TGTGCCAGCAGTTACACGCAGGTGGGGACTGAAGCTTTCTTT	CASSYTQVGTEAFF